Detailed here is one T cell receptor (beta chain). Assay used: immunoSEQ multiplex PCR; TCRdb lists only in-frame clones, some missing. In the table there are under 300,000 clones, about 85% of which are singletons. This entry is derived from a study of blood T cell repertoires in COVID-19. Turning to the study itself: The cDNA or gDNA used as material had been derived from T cells, B-cell-depleted T cells, or PBMCs.

Across about two dozen US areas, participants ranged in age from about 18 to 90 years. Assignment of participants to cohorts was predicated upon participant-reported clinical history. In Cohort 3, a recovered donor had either two negative PCRs, clearance, or symptom resolution. V lost 0 bases and J lost 10, with 13 bases in between. CDR3 length: 14 residues. The germline gives CDR1 SGHTA, CDR2 FQGNSA. The V call is TRBV7-2, the J call TRBJ2-1, with a tentative D call TRBD2 (6 bases). This TCR came from a woman between 50 and 59 years old who had recovered from COVID-19. Source material: PBMCs or T cells enriched from blood (not recorded which). This CDR3 is CASSLAVIAVEQFF. The CDR3, as DNA: TGTGCCAGCAGCTTAGCGGTAATAGCGGTAGAGCAGTTCTTC.